This is a list of T cell receptor beta chains from one sample in a study of blood T cell repertoires in COVID-19. Measured with immunoSEQ multiplex PCR; TCRdb has only the in-frame clones, and not every one. The sample contains approximately 45,000 clones, 83% of which appear only once. What was sequenced was peripheral blood. Source of these receptors: a woman of 80 years or more with acute or convalescent COVID-19. CDR3s include the opening cysteine and the closing phenylalanine or tryptophan. Fields, in order: V gene, J gene, CDR3 protein.

>TRBV4-1|TRBJ2-7
CASSQGRGSSYEQYF
>TRBV19|TRBJ2-5
CATSDRALWETQYF
>TRBV5-1|TRBJ1-4
CASSLDGGRDEKLFF
>TRBV5-6|TRBJ1-2
CASSSPWAGGGYTF
>TRBV29-1|TRBJ1-1
CSVEGKIGRGNTEAFF
>TRBV2|TRBJ1-1
CASGLPENTEAFF
>TRBV6-5|TRBJ1-3
CASVRGGGNTIYF
>TRBV5-6|TRBJ1-5
CASSLTGGLSNQPQHF
>TRBV6-6|TRBJ2-6
CASSPTGGANVLTF
>TRBV5-8|TRBJ2-6
CASSGTGVAGANVLTF
>TRBV5-1|TRBJ2-3
CASSYPGSKNTQYF
>TRBV7-9|TRBJ1-3
CASSLQPSSGNTIYF
>TRBV10-1|TRBJ1-5
CASRHISNQPQHF
>TRBV7-2|TRBJ1-2
CASTPSVGYGYTF
>TRBV23-1|TRBJ1-2
CASSQSNRGDYGYTF
>TRBV7-9|TRBJ2-5
CASSLAGTGRQETQYF
>TRBV5-6|TRBJ2-7
CASSLAWRGGGNEQYF
>TRBV11-2|TRBJ2-3
CASSPPHTDTQYF
>TRBV6-6|TRBJ1-2
CASSRRGLANYGYTF
>TRBV6-6|TRBJ1-2
CASSYGTGGRYGYTF
>TRBV19|TRBJ2-1
CASSLQGSSYNEQFF
>TRBV7-9|TRBJ1-2
CASSPTSNYGYTF
>TRBV5-1|TRBJ2-1
CASSSGTSGINEQFF
>TRBV5-1|TRBJ2-7
CASSLDRVNEQYF
>TRBV7-9|TRBJ1-2
CAIGSYGYTF
>TRBV18|TRBJ2-1
CASSRSGGAYNEQFF
>TRBV6-5|TRBJ2-2
CASSAGGGFGELFF
>TRBV19|TRBJ1-2
CASSDLTGVNYGYTF
>TRBV29-1|TRBJ2-7
CSPLKSPNGGANEQYF
>TRBV7-9|TRBJ1-1
CASSSVGQGLMNTEAFF
>TRBV5-8|TRBJ1-2
CASSFEGRGVPNYGYTF
>TRBV29-1|TRBJ1-1
CSVVVYGTEAFF